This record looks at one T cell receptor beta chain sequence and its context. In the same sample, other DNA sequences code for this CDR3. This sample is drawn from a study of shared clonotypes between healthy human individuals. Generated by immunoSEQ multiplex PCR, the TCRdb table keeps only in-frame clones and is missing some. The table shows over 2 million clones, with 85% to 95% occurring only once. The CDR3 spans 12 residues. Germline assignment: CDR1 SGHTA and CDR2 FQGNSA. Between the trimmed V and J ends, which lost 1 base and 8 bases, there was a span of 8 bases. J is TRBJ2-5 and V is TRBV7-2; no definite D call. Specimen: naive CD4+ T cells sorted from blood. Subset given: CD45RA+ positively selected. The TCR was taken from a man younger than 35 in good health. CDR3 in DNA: TGTGCCAGCAGCTTAGTTGGGGAAACCCAGTACTTC. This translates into CASSLVGETQYF.